The T cell receptor beta chain described here comes from a study of OX40 agonist ivuxolimab in advanced cancers. Produced via immunoSEQ multiplex PCR; TCRdb's table is partial and in-frame only. The sample comprises fewer than 30,000 clones, approximately 85% of which are singletons, and 48% rests with the top ten. V lost 4 bases to trimming and J lost 1 base; unmatched junction nucleotides: 7. The CDR3 extends over 15 amino acids. Germline lookup yields CDR1 MNHEY and CDR2 SMNVEV (reference sequence). The chain couples TRBV27 to TRBJ2-7; TRBD1 aligns across 7 bases. Sequencing used CD4+ or CD8+ T cells sorted from blood, obtained in a trial of the OX40 agonist ivuxolimab. This sequence was found in an adult with an advanced solid tumor such as melanoma, head and neck, liver or kidney cancer. The CDR3 DNA reads TGTGCCAGCAGTTCCGGGACAGTCTTATCCTACGAGCAGTACTTC. Encoded protein: CASSSGTVLSYEQYF.